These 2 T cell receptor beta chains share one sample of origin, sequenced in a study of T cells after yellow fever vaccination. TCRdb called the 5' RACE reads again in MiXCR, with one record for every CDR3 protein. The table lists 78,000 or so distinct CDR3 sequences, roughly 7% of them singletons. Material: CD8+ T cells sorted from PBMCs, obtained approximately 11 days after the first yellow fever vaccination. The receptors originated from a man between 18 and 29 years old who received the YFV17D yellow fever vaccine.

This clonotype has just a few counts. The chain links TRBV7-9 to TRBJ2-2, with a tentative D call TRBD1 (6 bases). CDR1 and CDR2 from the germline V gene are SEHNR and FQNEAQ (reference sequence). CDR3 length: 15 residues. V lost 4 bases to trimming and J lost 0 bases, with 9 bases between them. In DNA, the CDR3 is TGTGCCAGCAGCTCAGGGGAAACGAACACCGGGGAGCTGTTTTTT. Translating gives CASSSGETNTGELFF.

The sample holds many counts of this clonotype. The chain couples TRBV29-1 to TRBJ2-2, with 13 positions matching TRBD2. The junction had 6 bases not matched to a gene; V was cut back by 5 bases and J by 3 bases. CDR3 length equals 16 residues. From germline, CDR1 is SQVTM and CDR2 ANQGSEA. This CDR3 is CSVILAGGPDTGELFF. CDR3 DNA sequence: TGCAGCGTTATACTAGCGGGGGGGCCGGACACCGGGGAGCTGTTTTTT.